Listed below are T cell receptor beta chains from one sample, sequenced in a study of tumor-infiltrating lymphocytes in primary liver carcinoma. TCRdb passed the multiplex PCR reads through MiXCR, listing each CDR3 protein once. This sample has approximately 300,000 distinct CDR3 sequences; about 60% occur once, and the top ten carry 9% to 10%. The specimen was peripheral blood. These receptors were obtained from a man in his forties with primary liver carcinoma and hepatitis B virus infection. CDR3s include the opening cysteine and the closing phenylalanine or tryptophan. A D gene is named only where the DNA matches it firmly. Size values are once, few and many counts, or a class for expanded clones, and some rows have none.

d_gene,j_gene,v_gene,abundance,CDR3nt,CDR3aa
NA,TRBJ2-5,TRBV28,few,TGTGCCAGCAGTTCCCCCAACACGGGGACCCAGTACTTC,CASSSPNTGTQYF
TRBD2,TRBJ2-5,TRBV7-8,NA,TGTGTCAGCAGCCCGGGACTAGCGGGAGAAGAGACCCAGTACTTC,CVSSPGLAGEETQYF
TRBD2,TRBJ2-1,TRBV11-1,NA,TGTGCCTGCAGAACAAACCTAGCGGGGTTAAAGCAGTTCTTC,CACRTNLAGLKQFF
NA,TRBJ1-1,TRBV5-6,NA,TGTGCCAGCAGCAGGGGACGCCGGCGCGCCACTGAAGCTTTCTTT,CASSRGRRRATEAFF
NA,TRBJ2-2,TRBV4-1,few,TGCGCCAGCAGCCAAGTCGCCTCCGGGACCGGGGAGCTGTTTTTT,CASSQVASGTGELFF
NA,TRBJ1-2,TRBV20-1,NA,TGCAGTGCTAGAGTCAACCAGGGGATTGGCTACACCTTC,CSARVNQGIGYTF
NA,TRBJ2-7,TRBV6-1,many,TGTGCCAGCAGCCTGGGGGGGCAGTACTTC,CASSLGGQYF
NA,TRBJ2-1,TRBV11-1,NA,TGTGCCAATGCCCGGAACGTCCTGAGCTCCTACAATGAGCAGTCCTTC,CANARNVLSSYNEQSF
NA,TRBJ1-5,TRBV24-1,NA,TGTGTCACCAGTGGCTCGACATTTGCGGGCAATCAGCCCCAGCATTTT,CVTSGSTFAGNQPQHF
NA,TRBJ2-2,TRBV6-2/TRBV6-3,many,TGTGCCAGCAACCTCCACAGAAGCGGGGAGCTGTTTTTT,CASNLHRSGELFF
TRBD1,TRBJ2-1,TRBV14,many,TGTGCCAGCAGCCATCACCGGGACAGGGTCTACAATGAGCAGTTCTTC,CASSHHRDRVYNEQFF
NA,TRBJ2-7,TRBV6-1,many,TGTGCCAGCAGGTCAAACCGAGAGGGCAGACCCTACGAGCAGTACTTC,CASRSNREGRPYEQYF
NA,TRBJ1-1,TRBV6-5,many,TGTGCCAGCAGTTACTCACAGGAGGGGGGCACTGAAGCTTTCTTT,CASSYSQEGGTEAFF
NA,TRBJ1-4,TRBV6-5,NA,TGTGCCAGCACCCCTGGGGGGCGGCCCGGGGTAAAACTGTTTTTT,CASTPGGRPGVKLFF
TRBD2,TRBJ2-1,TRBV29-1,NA,TGCAGCGCCACTAGAAGCGGGAGAGGAATCAGTGAGGAGTTCTTC,CSATRSGRGISEEFF
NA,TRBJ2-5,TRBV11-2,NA,TGTGCCAGCAGCTTATACCCGGGGGTACCGGCACAAGAGACCAAGTACTTC,CASSLYPGVPAQETKYF
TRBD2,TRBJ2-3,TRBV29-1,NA,TGCAGCATCTACGGGGGGCTAGCGGGAGGGCCGAGGAACGCAGATACGCAGTATTTT,CSIYGGLAGGPRNADTQYF
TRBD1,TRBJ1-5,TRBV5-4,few,TGTGCCAGCAGCTTGACAGGGGACAATCAGCCCCAGCATTTT,CASSLTGDNQPQHF
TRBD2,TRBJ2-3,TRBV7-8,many,TGTGCCAGCAGCTTGGGGGGCGGCGGGAGGGCCCCAGATACGCAGTATTTT,CASSLGGGGRAPDTQYF
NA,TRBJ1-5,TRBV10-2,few,TGCGCCAGCAGTGAGAGACAGCTTAATCAGCCCCAGCATTTT,CASSERQLNQPQHF
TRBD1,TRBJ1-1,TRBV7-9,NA,TGTGCCAGCAACCTTACAGGGGACACTGAAGCTTTCTTT,CASNLTGDTEAFF
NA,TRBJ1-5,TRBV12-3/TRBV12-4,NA,TGTGTCAGCAGTTCTACGGGACACGTTAGCAATCAGCCCCAGCATTTT,CVSSSTGHVSNQPQHF
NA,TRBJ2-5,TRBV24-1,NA,TGTGCCACCAGTGCCGCGGAGACCCAGTACTTC,CATSAAETQYF